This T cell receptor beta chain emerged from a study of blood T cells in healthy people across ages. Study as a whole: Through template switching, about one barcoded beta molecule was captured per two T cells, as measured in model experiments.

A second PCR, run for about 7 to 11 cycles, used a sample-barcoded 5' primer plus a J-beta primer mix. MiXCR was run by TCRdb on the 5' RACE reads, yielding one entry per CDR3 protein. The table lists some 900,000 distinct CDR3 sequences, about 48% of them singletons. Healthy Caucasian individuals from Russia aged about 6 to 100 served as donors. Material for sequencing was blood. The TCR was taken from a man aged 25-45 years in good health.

CDR3 coding DNA: TGCAGCGTTTCACTAGCGGGGGGCAGGGTAGATACGCAGTATTTT. Its translation is CSVSLAGGRVDTQYF. This rearrangement joins TRBV29-1 to TRBJ2-3, with 12 bases that match TRBD2. J lost 5 bases, V lost 5 bases, and 8 bases had no gene match. CDR3 size: 15 residues. The V gene's germline CDR1 is SQVTM and CDR2 ANQGSEA.